The clone carrying this TCR beta chain was detected once. Its specificity is not known. The sample originates from a study of CD8+CD57+ T cells in acquired aplastic anemia. Notes on the study in general: Patients and controls turned out to have approximately 29 CD8+ CDR3 sequences in common. Controls did not differ significantly from patients in CD8+ Simpson's diversity.

The CDR3 contains 14 residues. V was pared by 5 bases and J by 7 bases, with 9 bases of the junction left unmatched. The germline V gene has CDR1 SGHTA and CDR2 FQGTGA. Genomic DNA acted as the template from which TCR beta VDJ combination and CDR3 sequence profiling were carried out. MiXCR was run by TCRdb on the reads, yielding one entry per CDR3 protein. The sample yields some 130,000 distinct CDR3 sequences, roughly two fifths seen once. The source of this sequence is a human donor in good health, serving as a control. Sequenced: sorted CD4+, CD8+, or CD8+CD57+ T cells (not recorded which) from PBMCs. The rearrangement links TRBV7-3 to TRBJ2-3, with 7 bases lining up with TRBD1. The CDR3 loop is CASSVIGTVNTQYF. Written as DNA, the CDR3 is TGTGCCAGCAGCGTAATTGGGACAGTCAATACGCAGTATTTT.